This T cell receptor (beta chain) originates from a study of cytomegalovirus exposure and HLA in healthy donors. Primers included in the PCR were 60 Vbeta and 13 Jbeta primers. As originally analysed: Some 80 million unique TCR beta chains, roughly 11 million shared, were counted in a later analysis. Libraries were prepared by immunoSEQ multiplex PCR; TCRdb keeps only in-frame clonotypes and omits some of them. V, J and clone size were drawn from that table, and D and trimming were deduced from the DNA. The repertoire holds some 150,000 clones, with around 79% as singletons. The CDR3 extends over 14 amino acids. Trimming cost V 5 bases and J 4 bases; bases outside gene matches: 7. Germline assignment: CDR1 LNHDA and CDR2 SQIVND (reference sequence).

This receptor was identified in a man between 40 and 49 years old in good health and CMV-seropositive. The chain recombines TRBV19 with TRBJ1-1, with 7 bases aligning to TRBD1. Material for sequencing was PBMCs. Here the CDR3 DNA reads TGTGCCAGTAGTGGCCGACAGGGCGTCACTGAAGCTTTCTTT. Its translation: CASSGRQGVTEAFF.